This T cell receptor (beta chain) was recorded in a study of identical twins (dated by TCRdb to 2016 to 2018). Study-level background: To test whether fetal clonotypes persist, the study used deep sequencing on TCR alpha and beta repertoires from monozygotic twins, unrelated adults of various ages, and cord blood. Replicate twin experiments were performed at different times using different library preparation protocols to rule out contamination.

Every donor in the study was a healthy Caucasian. Three pairs of female monozygotic twins, all aged roughly 18 to 29 years, were included in the twin cohort. Peripheral blood mononuclear cells were the source from which RNA for the TCR libraries was isolated. The germline V gene supplies CDR1 MGHRA and CDR2 YSYEKL. V is pruned by 5 bases and J by 2 bases, leaving 7 bases of the junction without a gene match. Inclusive of the bounding cysteine and phenylalanine, the CDR3 is 16 residues long. Of the read, only the CDR3 DNA is kept; its 48 bases are in frame from base 1. Libraries were constructed by 5' RACE. The sequencer was an Illumina HiSeq 2000. A universal primer binding site was introduced by template switching, and a unique molecular identifier was present in the final cDNA, enabling accurate counting of TCR cDNA molecules. Specific primers in the conserved constant-segment region were used to synthesize first-strand cDNA for TCR alpha and beta chains. To control for contamination, each cDNA library was double barcoded with a SMART-Mk sample barcode plus Illumina barcodes. TruSeq adapter sequences, together with Illumina sample barcodes, were added in two successive PCR steps. TCR alpha and beta cDNA libraries were sequenced on the Illumina HiSeq platform with custom primers. Per the authors' processing: MiGEC processed the raw reads to extract unique molecular identifiers, while MiXCR was used to determine the CDR3 positions. For each individual, recombination models were inferred using an EM algorithm with the repgenHMM and IGoR tools. The analysis of shared clonotypes was done with the tcR package in R, with sharing normalized by the product of cloneset sizes. To study raw recombination without the effects of thymic and clonal selection, out-of-frame nonproductive sequences were analyzed. TCRdb passed the public sequencing reads through fastp at Q25 and MiXCR, retaining productive beta sequences. Merged by CDR3 protein, the rows form single entries marked with the most common genes and DNA. These V and J calls derive from TCRdb rather than the authors' analysis. The sample yields under 1 million distinct CDR3 sequences; about 12% were counted once. About 1.5% of the sample comes from the top ten.

As regards this clonotype: There is no known antigen for this receptor. Per-base qualities were not stored, and no clone one base away is much larger.

Beyond this particular receptor, the publication reports: Out-of-frame TCR alpha sharing in monozygotic twins was systematically underestimated by recombination models, whereas sharing between unrelated individuals was in agreement with the recombination models. Excess twin sharing in beta out-of-frame sequences was weaker because fewer shared sequences lowered the signal-to-noise ratio. Compared with coincidental sharing between unrelated individuals, an excess of low generation-probability sequences was observed among out-of-frame TCR alpha sequences shared between twins. Because the same donors could not be followed over many years, the conclusions depended on cross-sectional statistical analysis. Abundant cord blood beta clonotypes had fewer insertions, young adult naive repertoires showed a similar but weaker trend, and memory repertoires showed no such trend. Zero-insertion analyses could be partly confounded by invariant T cells such as MAIT and iNKT, though diverse VJ usage argued against such confounding for most clonotypes.

This sample also appeared in a second study, on yellow fever vaccine responses in identical twins. From that second study: According to the authors, in identical twins the way T cells responded to vaccination appeared partly convergent and partly personalized. The study precisely tracked vaccine-responding T cell clones in identical twins.

The chain is encoded by TRBV4-1 joined to TRBJ2-3; 10 bases in between match TRBD1. Input material: PBMCs. The clonotype comes from a woman aged 18-35 years in good health. The CDR3 region reads CASSFDRGRLTDTQYF. The DNA sequence reads TGCGCCAGCAGCTTTGACAGGGGGCGTCTCACAGATACGCAGTATTTT.